This record covers a single T cell receptor (beta chain). Its antigen specificity is not known. No base-level quality is on record; no much larger clone is a single base apart. The V and J ends are trimmed by 6 bases and 0 bases, leaving 12 bases between them. Reading from cysteine to phenylalanine, the CDR3 counts 15 amino acids. Only CDR3 DNA remains: 45 bases, in frame from the first base. Taken from the germline V gene, the CDR1 and CDR2 loops are SGDLS and YYNGEE. The TCR beta CDR3 regions were amplified from the RNA transcripts. A first-round RT-PCR of the TCR CDR3 used the HTBI primer set with the Qiagen OneStep RT-PCR kit. The libraries were constructed in a second round of multiplex PCR and then size-selected and purified. The libraries were sequenced on an Illumina HiSeq2000 using paired-end 100 bp reads. As for how the authors treated the data: SOAPnuke was used to process the raw data, removing reads that contained adapters or uncalled bases, had a mean Phred below 15, or lacked an exact match to the constant primer or identifier. COPE v1.2.5 was used to merge high-quality paired reads, and clonotypes were defined as unique nucleotide sequences. MiTCR v1.1 was used to align the clonotypes against IMGT TRBV, TRBD and TRBJ reference segments. Analysis was restricted to V-J combinations with a frequency above 0.0001, which covered 98% to 99.2% of repertoires. The TCS score was defined as F50 (clonal expansion) divided by E x V (chaos), with BLOSUM62-based TCRdist calculated between CDR3 peptides within each V-J. Welch's t-statistics and random forest reduced roughly 500 V-J features to about 12, which were used in a naive Bayes classifier (R e1071). In-frame beta chains were kept once TCRdb had trimmed the public reads at Q25 with fastp and called clones with MiXCR. Rows are unified per CDR3 protein, each entry keeping the most common DNA and genes. These V and J calls rely on TCRdb rather than the paper's analysis. This sample holds approximately 640,000 distinct CDR3 sequences; around a sixth were observed only once. The leading ten clones occupy roughly a sixth of the sample.

Stable Graves' hyperthyroidism was defined as the absence of progression to ophthalmopathy over 18 months of follow-up. Hyperthyroidism patients were newly diagnosed, with disease duration under 2 months, and aged 18 to 65 years. The study excluded patients with uncontrolled infections, other autoimmune diseases, pregnancy or lactation. Diagnoses were established on the basis of clinical symptoms, serum thyroxine and TRAb, thyroid ultrasound, and orbital computed tomography. PBMCs were separated from roughly 10 ml of fresh peripheral blood using Ficoll-Paque density gradient centrifugation. Total RNA was extracted using Trizol reagent, and RNA quality was assessed on an Agilent 2100 Bioanalyzer. The data originate from a study of T cells in Graves' hyperthyroidism and ophthalmopathy (dated by TCRdb to between 2019 and 2020). In terms of the full investigation: Peripheral blood was sampled at the time of initial diagnosis, prior to any treatment. The approximately 95 discovery patients were divided at random into training and test sets in a 7:3 ratio. Once sampling was done, hyperthyroidism patients were given methimazole at a starting dose of 30 mg daily, whereas ophthalmopathy patients were given high-dose intravenous methylprednisolone. Prospective prediction of ophthalmopathy was tested in an independent validation cohort consisting of some 20 hyperthyroidism patients and around 16 patients who later progressed to ophthalmopathy. Thyroid tissue and blood T-cell repertoires from about six Graves' hyperthyroidism patients were also compared in the study. According to the paper, TCR Vbeta CDR3 sequencing was carried out on 135 peripheral blood samples, which came from 40 to 45 ophthalmopathy, approximately 72 hyperthyroidism and about 17 progressor patients. To identify distinguishing TCR V-J signatures, a discovery cohort of about 100 patients was used, comprising 40 to 45 with Graves' ophthalmopathy and roughly 60 with stable Graves' hyperthyroidism.

Study-level results and caveats: A 13 V-J signature model separated ophthalmopathy from stable hyperthyroidism, with around 90% sensitivity and 81.08% specificity in cross-validation and 80%/75% in testing. Most expanded thyroid clonotypes (frequency above 0.001) were also detected in blood, suggesting blood repertoires may reflect thyroid immune responses. In validation, progression to ophthalmopathy was predicted by the model with nearly 71% sensitivity and around 76% specificity, a median of approximately 6.5 months before onset. No statistical method was used to fix the sample size in advance, and group allocation was not hidden from the investigators.

This receptor chain uses TRBV9 and TRBJ1-4; TRBD1 could be the D gene, as 5 bases match. This sequence was found in a man aged 50-60 years with Graves' hyperthyroidism. The sample taken for sequencing was blood. CDR3 protein: CASTHGGATNEKLFF. At the DNA level, the sequence is TGTGCCAGCACACATGGAGGGGCAACTAATGAAAAACTGTTTTTT.